The 6 T cell receptor beta chains reported below all come from one sample, sequenced in a study of blood T cell repertoires in COVID-19. The repertoire was sequenced with immunoSEQ multiplex PCR; TCRdb's copy has only in-frame clones and lacks some. The sample records tens of thousands of clones, more than 75% being singletons. Sequenced: peripheral blood. Receptors were obtained from an elderly woman with active or convalescent COVID-19.

The chain couples TRBV6-5 to TRBJ2-1; TRBD1 matches 10 bases. The CDR3 consists of 14 residues. V gave up 6 bases and J gave up 6 bases; unmatched junction bases: 5. CDR1 MNHEY and CDR2 SVGAGI come from the germline V gene. The CDR3 bases are TGTGCCAGCAGGGACAGGGGGTTAATCAATGAGCAGTTCTTC. Translating it yields CASRDRGLINEQFF.

This chain connects TRBV19 to TRBJ2-1; the match to TRBD2 covers 16 bases. This CDR3 spans 16 amino acids. The trim removed 6 bases at V and 6 bases at J, leaving 5 bases unmatched. Germline loops: CDR1 LNHDA, CDR2 SQIVND (reference sequence). The CDR3 is CASRGLAGGTSNEQFF. CDR3 DNA: TGTGCCAGTAGGGGACTAGCGGGGGGGACCTCCAATGAGCAGTTCTTC.

This chain links TRBV6-5 with TRBJ2-5; the match to TRBD1 covers 9 bases. This CDR3 comprises 14 residues. V gave up 6 bases and J gave up 4 bases; unmatched junction bases: 6. CDR1 is MNHEY and CDR2 is SVGAGI in the germline V gene. The CDR3 loop reads CASSYLTGGETQYF. Here the CDR3 DNA reads TGTGCCAGCAGCTACCTGACAGGGGGAGAGACCCAGTACTTC.

The chain is built from TRBV7-2 and TRBJ2-5, with 10 nucleotides matching TRBD1. The V and J ends lost 2 bases and 5 bases, in that order; junction bases with no gene match: 8. CDR3 length: 16 residues. Per germline, CDR1 SGHTA and CDR2 FQGNSA. The DNA for the CDR3 is TGTGCCAGCAGCTTAAGGTGGACAGGGGGGTCTGAGACCCAGTACTTC. Translation: CASSLRWTGGSETQYF.

The chain employs TRBV28 and TRBJ2-3, with 9 bases identical to TRBD2. The CDR3 is 15 residues long. The V gene's germline CDR1 is MDHEN and CDR2 SYDVKM. V lost 3 bases to trimming and J lost 8 bases; unmatched junction nucleotides: 9. The CDR3 is CASSFSRGGRGTQYF. The CDR3 nucleotides are TGTGCCAGCAGTTTCTCGCGGGGGGGCCGGGGTACGCAGTATTTT.

The V call is TRBV2, the J call TRBJ2-7, with D possibly being TRBD2 (5 bases). Trimming removed 2 bases from V and 4 bases from J, with 15 bases in between. Germline V gene data show CDR1 as SNHLY and CDR2 as FYNNEI. The CDR3 covers 15 residues. CDR3 sequence (DNA): TGTGCCAGCAGTGAACTGAGGGTCGGCAATTACGAGCAGTACTTC. Protein sequence: CASSELRVGNYEQYF.